This is a list of T cell receptor beta chains from one sample in a study of CD8+ T cells in alopecia areata. The table came from immunoSEQ multiplex PCR; TCRdb's copy has only in-frame clones and leaves some out. This sample has 6,000 or so clones; roughly 61% occur once, and the top ten carry approximately 8.1%. This specimen consisted of skin, obtained at approximately week 30, from a patient treated with tofacitinib. The receptor source for this set is a human donor with alopecia areata. Both conserved end residues are part of each CDR3. The D gene is left open where the match is weak. The size field is filled for only some rows; it gives once, few, many or a size class.

DNA: TGTGCCAGCAGCGCCAGGGGGGGGACTCGCTCCTACGAGCAGTACTTC
CDR3: CASSARGGTRSYEQYF
size: -
J: TRBJ2-7
D: -
V: TRBV7-8

DNA: TGTGCCAGCACCCTCGACAGGGGGCGGGCTGAAGCTTTCTTT
CDR3: CASTLDRGRAEAFF
size: -
J: TRBJ1-1
D: TRBD1
V: TRBV7-8

DNA: TGTGCCAGCAGCTTTAAGGCGTGGGTGGATAGGATGAACACTGAAGCTTTCTTT
CDR3: CASSFKAWVDRMNTEAFF
size: -
J: TRBJ1-1
D: -
V: TRBV7-2

DNA: TGTGCCAGCAGTTTTCGAATCTCTGGGGCCAACGTCCTGACTTTC
CDR3: CASSFRISGANVLTF
size: -
J: TRBJ2-6
D: -
V: TRBV27

DNA: TGTGCCAGCAGTACCGGGACAGGGGGCGCGAATCAGCCCCAGCATTTT
CDR3: CASSTGTGGANQPQHF
size: few
J: TRBJ1-5
D: TRBD1
V: TRBV6-6

DNA: TGCAGTGCTAGAGGGCAGTACGAGCAGTACTTC
CDR3: CSARGQYEQYF
size: few
J: TRBJ2-7
D: -
V: TRBV20-1

DNA: TGTGCCTGGAGTTACGGGGGTTCCTACAATGAGCAGTTCTTC
CDR3: CAWSYGGSYNEQFF
size: -
J: TRBJ2-1
D: -
V: TRBV30

DNA: TGCGCCAGCAGCCTCCTCCCAGGAAACGAGCAGTACTTC
CDR3: CASSLLPGNEQYF
size: -
J: TRBJ2-7
D: -
V: TRBV5-1

DNA: TGTGCCAGCAGCCCCGCCCAGGGGTCGGTAACCGGGGAGCTGTTTTTT
CDR3: CASSPAQGSVTGELFF
size: once
J: TRBJ2-2
D: -
V: TRBV6-6

DNA: TGTGCCAGCACCCCTCCCACCTTCAGGAGCTCTGGGGCCAACGTCCTGACTTTC
CDR3: CASTPPTFRSSGANVLTF
size: -
J: TRBJ2-6
D: -
V: TRBV5-5

DNA: TGTGCCATCAGTGAGTCGGGCGGGAGGGCCAGGATCTACGAGCAGTACTTC
CDR3: CAISESGGRARIYEQYF
size: few
J: TRBJ2-7
D: TRBD2
V: TRBV10-3

DNA: TGCAGCGTTCGGACAGGGAACTATGGCTACACCTTC
CDR3: CSVRTGNYGYTF
size: -
J: TRBJ1-2
D: TRBD1
V: TRBV29-1

DNA: TGTGCCAGCAGCCAAAAATGGGGGGGCCCTTTTAGCACAGATACGCAGTATTTT
CDR3: CASSQKWGGPFSTDTQYF
size: -
J: TRBJ2-3
D: -
V: TRBV4-2

DNA: TGTGCCAGCAGTACGGACAGGGGGGCCGGGGAGCTGTTTTTT
CDR3: CASSTDRGAGELFF
size: -
J: TRBJ2-2
D: TRBD1
V: TRBV6-5

DNA: TGTGCCTTCCTCGAGGAGGGGACGCAGTATTTT
CDR3: CAFLEEGTQYF
size: -
J: TRBJ2-3
D: -
V: TRBV5-4

DNA: TGCGCCAGCAGCCTTCGGACAGGGGGCCATGGCTACACCTTC
CDR3: CASSLRTGGHGYTF
size: -
J: TRBJ1-2
D: TRBD1
V: TRBV4-1

DNA: TGCGCCAGCAGCCCGAGGGAGCGCGGGAGTTCCAATGAGCAGTTCTTC
CDR3: CASSPRERGSSNEQFF
size: -
J: TRBJ2-1
D: TRBD2
V: TRBV5-1

DNA: TGTGCCAGCAGCTTAGGAGCGGGGGCTTACACCGGGGAGCTGTTTTTT
CDR3: CASSLGAGAYTGELFF
size: -
J: TRBJ2-2
D: TRBD2
V: TRBV7-8

DNA: TGTGCCAGCAGCCCCGGGACAGGGTATTCAGATACGCAGTATTTT
CDR3: CASSPGTGYSDTQYF
size: -
J: TRBJ2-3
D: TRBD1
V: TRBV5-5

DNA: TGTGCCATCAGTGAGGGGGGTACGGGACACAATCAGCCCCAGCATTTT
CDR3: CAISEGGTGHNQPQHF
size: -
J: TRBJ1-5
D: -
V: TRBV10-3